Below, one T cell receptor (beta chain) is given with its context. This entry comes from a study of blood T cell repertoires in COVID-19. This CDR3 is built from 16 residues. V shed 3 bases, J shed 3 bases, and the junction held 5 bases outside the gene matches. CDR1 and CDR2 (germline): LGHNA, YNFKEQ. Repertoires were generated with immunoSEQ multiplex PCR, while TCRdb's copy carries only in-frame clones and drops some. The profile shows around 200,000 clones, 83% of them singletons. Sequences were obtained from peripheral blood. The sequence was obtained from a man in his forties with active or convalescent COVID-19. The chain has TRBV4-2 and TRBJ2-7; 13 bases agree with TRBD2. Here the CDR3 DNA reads TGTGCCAGCAGCCACCCATGGACTAGCGGGAGCTACGAGCAGTACTTC. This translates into CASSHPWTSGSYEQYF.